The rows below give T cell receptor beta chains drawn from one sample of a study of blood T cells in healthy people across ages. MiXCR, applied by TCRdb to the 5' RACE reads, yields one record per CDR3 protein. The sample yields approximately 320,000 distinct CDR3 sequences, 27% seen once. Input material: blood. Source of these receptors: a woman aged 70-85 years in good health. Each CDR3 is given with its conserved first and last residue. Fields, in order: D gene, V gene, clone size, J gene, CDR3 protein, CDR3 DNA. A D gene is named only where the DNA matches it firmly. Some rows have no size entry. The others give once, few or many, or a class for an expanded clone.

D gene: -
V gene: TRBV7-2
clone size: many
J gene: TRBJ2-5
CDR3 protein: CASSLYPANQETQYF
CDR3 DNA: TGTGCCAGCAGCTTATATCCCGCCAACCAAGAGACCCAGTACTTC

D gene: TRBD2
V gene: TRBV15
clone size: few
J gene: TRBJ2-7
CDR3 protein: CATSRDSGSSDEQYF
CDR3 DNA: TGTGCCACCAGCAGAGATAGCGGGAGTAGCGACGAGCAGTACTTC

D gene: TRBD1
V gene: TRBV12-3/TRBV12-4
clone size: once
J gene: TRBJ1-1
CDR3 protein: CASSPRDRPNTEAFF
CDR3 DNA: TGTGCCAGCAGTCCCCGGGACAGGCCTAACACTGAAGCTTTCTTT

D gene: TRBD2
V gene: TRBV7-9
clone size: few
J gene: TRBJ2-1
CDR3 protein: CASSSGLAGDFEQFF
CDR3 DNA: TGTGCCAGCAGTTCAGGACTAGCGGGAGATTTTGAGCAGTTCTTC

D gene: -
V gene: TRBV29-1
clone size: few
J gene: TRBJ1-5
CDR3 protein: CSVDAGVGQPQHF
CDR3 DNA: TGCAGCGTTGACGCAGGGGTCGGTCAGCCCCAGCATTTT

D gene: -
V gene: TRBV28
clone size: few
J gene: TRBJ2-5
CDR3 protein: CASSLRDGSQQTQYF
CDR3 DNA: TGTGCCAGCAGTTTACGAGACGGGAGTCAGCAGACCCAGTACTTC

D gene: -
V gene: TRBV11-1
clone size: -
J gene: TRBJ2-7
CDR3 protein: CASSPRLGTSREQYF
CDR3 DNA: TGTGCCAGCAGCCCGAGACTTGGCACTTCACGCGAGCAGTACTTC

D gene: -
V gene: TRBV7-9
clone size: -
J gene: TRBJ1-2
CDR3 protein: CASSLALGVTYGYTF
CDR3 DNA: TGTGCCAGCAGCTTAGCGCTCGGCGTCACCTATGGCTACACCTTC

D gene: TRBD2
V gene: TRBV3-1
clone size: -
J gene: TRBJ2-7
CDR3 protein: CASSLGLAGERRDF
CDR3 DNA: TGTGCCAGCAGCCTGGGACTAGCGGGAGAGAGGCGGGACTTC

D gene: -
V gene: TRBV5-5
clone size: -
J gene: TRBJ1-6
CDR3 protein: CASSAILDSPLHF
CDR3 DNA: TGTGCCAGCAGCGCCATCCTGGATTCACCCCTCCACTTT

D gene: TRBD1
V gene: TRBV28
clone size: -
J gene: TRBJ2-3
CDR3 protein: CASSPGTGLGGSQYF
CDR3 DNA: TGTGCCAGCAGTCCCGGGACAGGCCTTGGGGGGTCGCAGTATTTT

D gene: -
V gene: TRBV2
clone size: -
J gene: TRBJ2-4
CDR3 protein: CASSWTENIQYF
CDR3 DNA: TGTGCCAGCAGCTGGACTGAAAACATTCAGTACTTC

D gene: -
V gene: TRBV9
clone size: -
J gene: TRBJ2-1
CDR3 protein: CASSAQYNEQFF
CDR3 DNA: TGTGCCAGCAGCGCCCAGTACAATGAGCAGTTCTTC

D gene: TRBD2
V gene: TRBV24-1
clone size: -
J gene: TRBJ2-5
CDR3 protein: CATSGIMSGRDQETQYF
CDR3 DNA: TGTGCCACCAGTGGCATTATGAGCGGGAGGGACCAAGAGACCCAGTACTTC

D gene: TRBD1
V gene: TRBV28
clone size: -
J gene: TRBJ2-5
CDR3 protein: CASRGTVRQETQYF
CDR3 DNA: TGTGCCAGCAGAGGGACAGTGCGACAAGAGACCCAGTACTTC

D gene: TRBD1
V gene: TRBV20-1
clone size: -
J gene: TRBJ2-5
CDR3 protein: CSAEDRTQETQYF
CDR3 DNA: TGCAGTGCTGAGGACAGGACCCAAGAGACCCAGTACTTC

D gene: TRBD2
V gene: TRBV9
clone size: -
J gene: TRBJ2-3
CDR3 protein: CASSVRTSGSGTDTQYF
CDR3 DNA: TGTGCCAGCAGCGTCCGGACTAGCGGGAGCGGGACAGATACGCAGTATTTT

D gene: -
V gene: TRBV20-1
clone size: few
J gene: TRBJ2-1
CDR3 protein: CSARSPSNEQFF
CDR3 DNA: TGCAGTGCTAGATCGCCTAGCAATGAGCAGTTCTTC

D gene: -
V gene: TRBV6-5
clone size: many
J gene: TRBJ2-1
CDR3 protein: CANYLGAKCSEQFF
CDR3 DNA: TGTGCCAACTACCTGGGGGCTAAGTGTAGTGAGCAGTTCTTC

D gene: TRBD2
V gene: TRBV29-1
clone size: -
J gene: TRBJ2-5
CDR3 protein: CSVDSLAGRETQYF
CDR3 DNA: TGCAGCGTTGACTCACTAGCGGGAAGAGAGACCCAGTACTTC

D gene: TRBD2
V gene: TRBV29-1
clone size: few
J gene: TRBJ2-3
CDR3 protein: CSVEGAGDSDTQYF
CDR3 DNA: TGCAGCGTTGAGGGAGCGGGAGATTCAGATACGCAGTATTTT

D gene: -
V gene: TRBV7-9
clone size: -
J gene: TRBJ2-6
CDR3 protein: CASSFQEGLSGANVLTF
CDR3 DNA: TGTGCCAGCAGCTTTCAAGAGGGCCTCTCTGGGGCCAACGTCCTGACTTTC

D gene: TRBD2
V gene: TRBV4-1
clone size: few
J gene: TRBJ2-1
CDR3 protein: CASSQVAGVLGEQFF
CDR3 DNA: TGCGCCAGCAGCCAAGTGGCGGGAGTGTTGGGTGAGCAGTTCTTC

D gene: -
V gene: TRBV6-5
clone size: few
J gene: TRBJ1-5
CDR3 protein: CASSYLKNQPQHF
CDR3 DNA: TGTGCCAGCAGTTACCTAAAGAATCAGCCCCAGCATTTT

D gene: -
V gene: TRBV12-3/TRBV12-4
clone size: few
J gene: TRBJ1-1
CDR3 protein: CASSFPGTEAFF
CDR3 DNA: TGTGCCAGCAGTTTCCCGGGCACTGAAGCTTTCTTT

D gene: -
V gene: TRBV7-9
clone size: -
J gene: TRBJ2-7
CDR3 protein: CASSWAGPTPYEQYF
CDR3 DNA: TGTGCCAGCAGCTGGGCGGGGCCCACCCCCTACGAGCAGTACTTC

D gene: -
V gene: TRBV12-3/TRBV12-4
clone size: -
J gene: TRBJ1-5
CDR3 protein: CASSDRNQPQHF
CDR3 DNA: TGTGCCAGCAGCGACAGGAATCAGCCCCAGCATTTT

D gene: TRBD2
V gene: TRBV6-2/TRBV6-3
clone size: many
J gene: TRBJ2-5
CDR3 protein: CASSYSPGLASYQETQYF
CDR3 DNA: TGTGCCAGCAGTTACTCACCAGGACTAGCGTCGTACCAAGAGACCCAGTACTTC

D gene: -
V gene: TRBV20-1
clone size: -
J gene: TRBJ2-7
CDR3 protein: CSARDFEGVYEQYF
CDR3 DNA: TGCAGTGCTAGAGATTTTGAGGGAGTCTACGAGCAGTACTTC

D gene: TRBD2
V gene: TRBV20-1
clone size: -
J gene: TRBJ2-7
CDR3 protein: CSVRFGTSDEQYF
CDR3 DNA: TGCAGTGTCAGATTCGGGACTAGTGACGAGCAGTACTTC

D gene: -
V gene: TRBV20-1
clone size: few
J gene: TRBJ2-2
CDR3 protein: CSASDYSGELFF
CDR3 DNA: TGCAGTGCTAGCGACTATTCCGGGGAGCTGTTTTTT

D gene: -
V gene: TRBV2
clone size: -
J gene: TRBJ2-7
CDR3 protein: CASRTGALYEQYF
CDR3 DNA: TGTGCCAGCAGAACTGGGGCGCTATACGAGCAGTACTTC

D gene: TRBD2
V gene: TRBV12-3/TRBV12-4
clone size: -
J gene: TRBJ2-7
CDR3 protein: CASSFSGSGREQYF
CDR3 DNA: TGTGCCAGCAGCTTCAGCGGGAGCGGCCGCGAGCAGTACTTC

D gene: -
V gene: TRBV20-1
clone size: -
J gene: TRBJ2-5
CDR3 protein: CSGSVRANGWRETQYF
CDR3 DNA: TGCAGTGGCTCGGTGCGGGCCAACGGATGGCGGGAGACCCAGTACTTC

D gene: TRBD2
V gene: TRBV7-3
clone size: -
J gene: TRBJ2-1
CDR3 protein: CASSLDSGRNNEQFF
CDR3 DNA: TGTGCCAGCAGCTTAGACAGCGGGAGGAATAATGAGCAGTTCTTC

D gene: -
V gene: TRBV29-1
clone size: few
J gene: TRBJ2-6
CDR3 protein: CSVMANVLTF
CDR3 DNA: TGCAGCGTTATGGCCAACGTCCTGACTTTC

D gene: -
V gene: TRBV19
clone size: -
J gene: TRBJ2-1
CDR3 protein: CASSLGNNNEQFF
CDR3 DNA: TGTGCCAGCAGCTTAGGTAATAACAATGAGCAGTTCTTC

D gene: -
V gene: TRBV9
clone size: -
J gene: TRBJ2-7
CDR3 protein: CASSVGAHYEQYF
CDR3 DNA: TGTGCCAGCAGCGTAGGGGCTCACTACGAGCAGTACTTC

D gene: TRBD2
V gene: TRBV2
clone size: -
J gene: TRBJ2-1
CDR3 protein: CASSLESGVSFNEQFF
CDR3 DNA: TGTGCCAGCAGTCTCGAGAGCGGGGTTTCTTTCAATGAGCAGTTCTTC

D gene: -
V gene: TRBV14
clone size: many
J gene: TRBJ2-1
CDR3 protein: CASSQAQSPTNEQFF
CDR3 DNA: TGTGCCAGCAGCCAAGCCCAATCCCCTACAAATGAGCAGTTCTTC

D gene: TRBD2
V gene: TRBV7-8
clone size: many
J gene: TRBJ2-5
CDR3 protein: CASSSSGLGSETQYF
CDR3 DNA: TGTGCCAGCAGCTCGAGTGGACTAGGGTCCGAGACCCAGTACTTC

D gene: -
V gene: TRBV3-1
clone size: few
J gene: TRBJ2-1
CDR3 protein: CASTGRRDEQFF
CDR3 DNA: TGTGCCAGCACCGGAAGAAGGGATGAGCAGTTCTTC

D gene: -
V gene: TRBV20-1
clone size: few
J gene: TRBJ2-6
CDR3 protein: CSATDSSGANVLTF
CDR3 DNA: TGCAGTGCTACTGACAGCTCTGGGGCCAACGTCCTGACTTTC

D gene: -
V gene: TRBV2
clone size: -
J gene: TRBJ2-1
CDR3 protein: CASKWGGDEQFF
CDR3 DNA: TGTGCCAGCAAGTGGGGTGGCGATGAGCAGTTCTTC

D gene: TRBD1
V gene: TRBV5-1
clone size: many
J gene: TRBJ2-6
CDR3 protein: CASSAGTGPSGANVLTF
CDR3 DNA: TGCGCCAGCAGCGCCGGGACAGGACCCTCTGGGGCCAACGTCCTGACTTTC

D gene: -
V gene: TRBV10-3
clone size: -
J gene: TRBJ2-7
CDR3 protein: CAIRRGESYEQYF
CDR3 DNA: TGTGCCATCAGGAGGGGCGAGTCCTACGAGCAGTACTTC

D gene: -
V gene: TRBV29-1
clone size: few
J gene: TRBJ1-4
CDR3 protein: CSVGYGGTGEKLFF
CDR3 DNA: TGCAGCGTTGGGTACGGGGGTACCGGTGAAAAACTGTTTTTT

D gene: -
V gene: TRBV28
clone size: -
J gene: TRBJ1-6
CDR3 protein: CASSSQPRSPLHF
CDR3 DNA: TGTGCCAGCAGTTCCCAACCTCGTTCACCCCTCCACTTT

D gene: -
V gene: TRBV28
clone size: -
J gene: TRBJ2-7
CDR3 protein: CASSSVQRLSYEQYF
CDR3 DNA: TGTGCCAGCAGCTCGGTCCAGCGGTTATCCTACGAGCAGTACTTC

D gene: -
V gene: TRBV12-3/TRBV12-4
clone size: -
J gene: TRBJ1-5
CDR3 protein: CASSPLKGMGQPQHF
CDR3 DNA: TGTGCCAGCAGTCCCTTGAAGGGGATGGGACAGCCCCAGCATTTT

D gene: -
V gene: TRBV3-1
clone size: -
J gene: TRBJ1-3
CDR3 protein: CASSPLRAGNTIYF
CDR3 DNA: TGTGCCAGCAGCCCCCTAAGGGCTGGAAACACCATATATTTT

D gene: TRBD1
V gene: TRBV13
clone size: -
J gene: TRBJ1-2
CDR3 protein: CASSANTGVYGYTF
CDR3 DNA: TGTGCCAGCAGCGCGAACACAGGGGTCTATGGCTACACCTTC

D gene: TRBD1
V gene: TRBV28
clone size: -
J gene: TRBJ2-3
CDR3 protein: CASSLPIGGQGAYTQYF
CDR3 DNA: TGTGCCAGCAGTTTACCGATCGGGGGACAGGGGGCATATACGCAGTATTTT

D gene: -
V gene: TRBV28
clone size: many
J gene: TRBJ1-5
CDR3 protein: CASSSGVGTQHF
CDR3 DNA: TGTGCCAGCAGTTCGGGGGTGGGGACCCAGCATTTT